This T cell receptor (beta chain) was identified in a study of cytomegalovirus exposure and HLA in healthy donors. Overall study results and limits: The authors later linked a missense DCLRE1C variant to TCR beta V- and J-gene trimming.

This CDR3 comprises 14 residues. Germline CDR1 reads SGHTA; CDR2 reads FQGTGA. Between the trimmed V and J ends, which lost 5 bases and 1 base, there was a span of 6 bases. On this clone: Its antigen is unknown.

60 Vbeta and 13 Jbeta primers were used in PCR. Original processing methods: Some 80 million unique TCR beta chains, roughly 10 million shared, were counted in a later analysis. Produced via immunoSEQ multiplex PCR; TCRdb's table is partial and in-frame only. The DNA was the basis for D and trimming; V, J and clone size are from that table. The listing contains 80,000 to 95,000 clones. The TCR sequence derives from a man aged 50 to 60 in good health and CMV-seropositive. V and J are TRBV7-3 and TRBJ2-6; D remains ambiguous. The sequenced sample consisted of PBMCs. CDR3 DNA sequence: TGTGCCAGCAGCCCGGAGTCTGGGGCCAACGTCCTGACTTTC. Translated, it gives CASSPESGANVLTF.